This passage covers 22 T cell receptor beta chains from one sample sequenced in a study of blood T cells in healthy people across ages. It was with a sample-barcoded 5' primer and a J-beta primer mix that a second PCR of about 6 to 11 cycles was run. Via MiXCR, TCRdb re-called the 5' RACE reads, giving one row per CDR3 protein. The sample records about a million distinct CDR3 sequences, around two fifths being singletons. Sequenced sample: blood. All receptors come from a man between 18 and 29 years old in good health.

The count of this clonotype is one. The chain links TRBV24-1 to TRBJ2-3, with D possibly TRBD1 on 5 matching bases. Per the germline V gene, CDR1 is KGHDR and CDR2 is SFDVKD. The V end was cut by 3 bases, the J end by 3 bases, with 9 bases between. The CDR3 runs to 14 residues. The CDR3 spells CATSDADRTDTQYF. The DNA of the CDR3 is TGTGCCACCAGTGATGCCGACAGAACAGATACGCAGTATTTT.

In its sample, this clonotype was seen a few times. The chain joins TRBV21-1 to TRBJ1-2; the table gives TRBD1 as D, unverified against the DNA. TRBV21-1 is given as a pseudogene. The CDR3 consists of 11 residues. In DNA, the CDR3 is TGTGCCAGCATCGCCCCGTATGGCTACACCTTC. It encodes CASIAPYGYTF.

This clonotype has only a few counts. The CDR3 nucleotides are TGTGCCAGCAGCTTCGGGGCAGCCGAGACCCAGTACTTC. The encoded protein is CASSFGAAETQYF. This rearrangement joins TRBV5-5 to TRBJ2-7, with D possibly being TRBD1 or TRBD2 (5 bases each). The J call may be mistaken, given a closer DNA end match to TRBJ2-5. The CDR3 consists of 13 residues. Per germline, CDR1 SGHKS and CDR2 YYEKEE (reference sequence).

Comment on this clonotype: Mismatch with germline at one junction end may stem from a read error. J is TRBJ2-7 and V is TRBV27; D is perhaps TRBD2 (7 bases). CDR1 and CDR2 from the germline V gene are MNHEY and SMNVEV (reference sequence). This CDR3 region has 14 residues. The CDR3 protein is CANSLRGGSYEQYF. For the CDR3, the DNA is TGTGCCAACAGTTTAAGGGGGGGGTCCTACGAGCAGTACTTC.

This clonotype was found a few times. The chain combines TRBV7-8 with TRBJ2-3; D possibly corresponds to TRBD2 (6 bases). The CDR3 length is 15 residues. V lost 5 bases, J lost 0 bases, and 12 bases lay in between. Per germline, CDR1 SGHVS and CDR2 FQNEAQ. The DNA for the CDR3 is TGTGCCAGCAGCCGGGCGGGGAGAAGCACAGATACGCAGTATTTT. Its protein is CASSRAGRSTDTQYF.

The chain recombines TRBV4-1 with TRBJ2-1, with D perhaps TRBD1 (6 bases). V lost 6 bases and J lost 8, with 20 bases in between. Germline CDR1 is MGHRA and CDR2 is YSYEKL. This CDR3 has 15 residues. The CDR3 here is CASSTNFGGSYEQFF. CDR3 bases: TGCGCCAGCAGTACAAATTTTGGGGGCAGCTATGAGCAGTTCTTC.

V and J are TRBV29-1 and TRBJ1-1, with a weak D call TRBD1 (5 bases). Trimming took 6 bases from V and 0 from J, leaving 23 bases between them. CDR1 SQVTM and CDR2 ANQGSEA come from the germline V gene. The CDR3 sequence is 17 residues long. CDR3 DNA: TGCAGCGTGCCCGGGGGTAGCGTCGTGGGGGTGAACACTGAAGCTTTCTTT. It yields the protein CSVPGGSVVGVNTEAFF.

This clonotype has a handful of counts. V is TRBV12-3 or TRBV12-4 and J is TRBJ2-1; D remains unclear. The CDR3 has 11 amino acids. Between the trimmed V and J ends, which lost 3 bases and 10 bases, there was a span of 7 bases. The CDR3 DNA follows: TGTGCCAGCAGTTTCACCCGAGAGCAGTTCTTC. As protein: CASSFTREQFF.

As for this clonotype: One end of the junction fails to match germline, which may point to a read error. This chain joins TRBV29-1 and TRBJ2-3; D might be TRBD1 (5 bases). The germline gives CDR1 SQVTM, CDR2 ANQGSEA. CDR3 length: 13 residues. This CDR3 is CSVKGTLTGTQYF. The DNA for the CDR3 is TGCAGCGTTAAGGGCACTCTCACAGGTACGCAGTATTTT.

The table lists this clonotype with a few counts. The V and J genes are TRBV3-1 and TRBJ2-1; perhaps TRBD2 as D (6 bases). V gave up 0 bases and J gave up 10 bases, with 13 bases separating them. The CDR3 runs 14 residues. Germline loops: CDR1 LGHDT, CDR2 YNNKEL (reference sequence). In DNA, the CDR3 is TGTGCCAGCAGCCAAGATATGGGGACTGGAGAGCAGTTCTTC. Protein sequence: CASSQDMGTGEQFF.

This clonotype was picked up a small number of times. The chain employs TRBV6-6 and TRBJ2-1; D is unclear. Trimming cost V 2 bases and J 0 bases, with 8 bases left between them. Germline loops: CDR1 MNHNY, CDR2 SVGAGI (reference sequence). This CDR3 has 15 amino acids. The CDR3 spells CASSYDQASYNEQFF. The CDR3 DNA reads as TGTGCCAGCAGTTACGACCAGGCCTCCTACAATGAGCAGTTCTTC.

This clonotype was recorded a few times. The chain uses TRBV7-9 and TRBJ2-1, with 11 nucleotides matching TRBD2. Germline loops: CDR1 SEHNR, CDR2 FQNEAQ (reference sequence). The CDR3 totals 17 residues. Unmatched junction bases numbered 10, after V lost 5 bases and J lost 4 bases. For the CDR3, the DNA is TGTGCCAGCAGCCCCCCGGCTAGCGGGGGGCCATACAATGAGCAGTTCTTC. Its protein product is CASSPPASGGPYNEQFF.

The rearrangement joins TRBV7-9 to TRBJ2-5; 7 positions agree with TRBD2. CDR1 and CDR2 from the germline V gene are SEHNR and FQNEAQ (reference sequence). The CDR3 length is 13 residues. V lost 5 bases, J lost 5 bases, and 5 bases stayed unmatched. The CDR3 nucleotides are TGTGCCAGCAGCGATTTGGGAGGGGAGACCCAGTACTTC. Translating it yields CASSDLGGETQYF.

This clonotype was seen a handful of times. This chain joins TRBV20-1 and TRBJ2-3, with D possibly being TRBD2 (5 bases). The germline V gene encodes CDR1 DFQATT and CDR2 SNEGSKA (reference sequence). The germline V and J ends were trimmed by 6 bases and 2 bases, with 18 bases remaining between them. This CDR3 is 15 amino acids long. CDR3 nucleotide sequence: TGCAGTGCCGCGGGCTCCACGGGAAACACAGATACGCAGTATTTT. Its protein product is CSAAGSTGNTDTQYF.

In its sample, this clonotype was seen many times. Here the CDR3 reads CSARGQVNEQFF. CDR3 sequence (DNA): TGCAGTGCTAGAGGACAGGTCAATGAGCAGTTCTTC. The rearrangement links TRBV20-1 to TRBJ2-1, with D perhaps TRBD1 (6 bases). V was shortened by 1 base and J by 6 bases, with 7 bases between the two germline ends. The germline V gene has CDR1 DFQATT and CDR2 SNEGSKA (reference sequence). This CDR3 contains 12 residues.

The CDR3 loop reads CASSLRDTYHGKAFF. The CDR3 nucleotides read TGTGCCAGCAGCCTCAGGGACACTTATCATGGGAAAGCTTTCTTT. The gene calls are TRBV12-3 or TRBV12-4 and TRBJ1-1, with D tentatively TRBD1 (6 bases). Between the trimmed V and J ends, which lost 6 bases and 9 bases, there was a span of 23 bases. The CDR3 totals 15 residues.

This clonotype has a handful of counts. This rearrangement joins TRBV4-1 to TRBJ1-5, with D maybe TRBD1 (5 bases). The V and J ends lost 4 bases and 5 bases respectively, with 15 bases between them. CDR3 length: 15 residues. Germline CDR1 is MGHRA and CDR2 is YSYEKL. This CDR3 is CASSRSVGEYQPQHF. As DNA, the CDR3 is TGCGCCAGCAGCCGATCGGTGGGGGAGTATCAGCCCCAGCATTTT.

Details on this clonotype: A read error may account for a junction end that differs from germline. The V and J genes are TRBV5-1 and TRBJ2-1; maybe TRBD1 (6 bases). The CDR3 spans 17 residues. Germline CDR1 and CDR2: SGHRS and YFSETQ. The CDR3, as DNA: TGCGCCAACAGCCTTAACGTACAGGGCCATGAGGGCAATGAGCAGTTCTTC. Amino acid sequence: CANSLNVQGHEGNEQFF.

This clonotype was recorded at least ten times. The V gene is TRBV10-3, the J gene TRBJ2-5; perhaps TRBD2 as D (7 bases). Germline V CDR1 and CDR2: ENHRY, SYGVKD. V dropped 5 bases and J dropped 2 bases, with 12 bases sitting between them. This CDR3 region has 14 residues. CDR3: CAISPGGGQETQYF. The CDR3, as DNA: TGTGCCATCAGTCCGGGGGGCGGTCAAGAGACCCAGTACTTC.

V usage is TRBV7-9 and J usage is TRBJ2-1; D is perhaps TRBD1 (6 bases). TRBJ2-7 explains the end of the DNA better; the J call may be wrong. Germline CDR1 and CDR2: SEHNR and FQNEAQ (reference sequence). CDR3 length equals 14 residues. In DNA, the CDR3 is TGTGCCAGCAGCTTAGCATTCCGGGACAATGAGCAGTACTTC. This sequence encodes CASSLAFRDNEQYF.

This chain links TRBV9 with TRBJ1-4; tentatively, D is TRBD1 (6 bases). The CDR3 is 15 amino acids. Looked up from germline, CDR1 is SGDLS and CDR2 is YYNGEE. V shed 4 bases and J shed 8 bases, with 18 bases lying between them. The CDR3 bases are TGTGCCAGCAGCCCCCAGATAGGGGGGGACGAAAAACTGTTTTTT. Protein: CASSPQIGGDEKLFF.

This chain joins TRBV12-5 and TRBJ2-3; the D gene is possibly TRBD2 (5 bases). Trimming cost V 1 base and J 4 bases, with 9 bases left between them. Germline V CDR1 and CDR2: LGHNT, FRNRAP. This CDR3 is built from 14 residues. The CDR3 loop reads CASGLDLAADTQYF. The DNA for the CDR3 is TGTGCTAGTGGTTTGGACCTAGCCGCAGATACGCAGTATTTT.